This is a list of T cell receptor beta chains from one sample in a study of CD8+ T cells in alopecia areata. Only in-frame clones appear in the TCRdb table, and some are missing; sequencing was by immunoSEQ multiplex PCR. This table has approximately 210,000 clones, more than 55% appearing once. Material: CD4+ T cells sorted from blood, obtained at approximately week 45, from a patient treated with tofacitinib. These receptors were obtained from a human donor with alopecia areata. CDR3s include the opening cysteine and the closing phenylalanine or tryptophan. The D gene is left open where the match is weak. Clone size is given for some rows only: seen once, a few or many times, or a class if the clone is expanded.

size | D | J | V | DNA | CDR3
NA | NA | TRBJ1-4 | TRBV27 | TGTGCCAGCAGTCCGTCGGGCAGCCGCGATGAAAAACTGTTTTTT | CASSPSGSRDEKLFF
NA | TRBD1 | TRBJ2-5 | TRBV18 | TGTGCCAGCTCACCCAGGGGGAGCCAAGAGACCCAGTACTTC | CASSPRGSQETQYF
NA | TRBD1 | TRBJ2-7 | TRBV29-1 | TGCAGCGTTGACTTCGGACAGGGCCCCGAGCAGTACTTC | CSVDFGQGPEQYF
few | NA | TRBJ1-5 | TRBV29-1 | TGCAGCGTTGACATGGGGGGCGGTCAGCCCCAGCATTTT | CSVDMGGGQPQHF
NA | NA | TRBJ2-2 | TRBV7-2 | TGTGCCAGCAGCTCGGTAGGCGGGGAGCTGTTTTTT | CASSSVGGELFF
NA | NA | TRBJ1-1 | TRBV25-1 | TGTGCCACCATAGGCCCGGGGACGCGGGAGACTGAAGCTTTCTTT | CATIGPGTRETEAFF
NA | NA | TRBJ1-6 | TRBV7-9 | TGTGCCATCCCGCAGAGTAGGGGGGATGACAATTCACCCCTCCACTTT | CAIPQSRGDDNSPLHF
few | NA | TRBJ2-3 | TRBV6-1 | TGTGCCAGCAGTGAGGAAGGACACGGGAGCACGCAGTATTTT | CASSEEGHGSTQYF
NA | NA | TRBJ2-7 | TRBV7-2 | TGTGCCAGCAGCTTAGTCGGGCAGGACTACGAGCAGTACTTC | CASSLVGQDYEQYF
NA | NA | TRBJ1-1 | TRBV29-1 | TGCAGCGTGAAAGTTGCATCGAACACTGAAGCTTTCTTT | CSVKVASNTEAFF
NA | NA | TRBJ1-4 | TRBV30 | TGTGCCTGGAGTGGCGGCGGAGTAAATGAAAAACTGTTTTTT | CAWSGGGVNEKLFF
NA | NA | TRBJ1-5 | TRBV7-2 | TGTGCCAGCAGCTTAGACAGCCGGACCCAGCATTTT | CASSLDSRTQHF
once | TRBD1 | TRBJ1-1 | TRBV15 | TGTGCCACCAGCGCTCCGGGACAGGGAATCACTGAAGCTTTCTTT | CATSAPGQGITEAFF
NA | NA | TRBJ2-5 | TRBV2 | TGTGCCAGCACTGGGGGAGAAGAGACCCAGTACTTC | CASTGGEETQYF
NA | NA | TRBJ2-3 | TRBV29-1 | TGCAGCGTTGAATTTTCTTCCACAGATACGCAGTATTTT | CSVEFSSTDTQYF
NA | NA | TRBJ2-1 | TRBV11-1 | TGTGCCAGCAGCCCCTGGAGGTCGGGGGATGACAATGAGCAGTTCTTC | CASSPWRSGDDNEQFF
NA | NA | TRBJ1-3 | TRBV23-1 | TGCGCCAGCAGTCAGGCTAAGGGTGGTGGAAACACCATATATTTT | CASSQAKGGGNTIYF
few | NA | TRBJ1-2 | TRBV7-2 | TGTGCCAGCAGCTTAGGGAGGGCTGGAGGCTACACCTTC | CASSLGRAGGYTF
once | NA | TRBJ1-2 | TRBV4-3 | TGCGCCAGCAGCCAAGAATTAGGTGGTTATGGCTACACCTTC | CASSQELGGYGYTF
NA | NA | TRBJ1-2 | TRBV29-1 | TGCAGCGGCGGGACAACCGTTAACTATGGCTACACCTTC | CSGGTTVNYGYTF
NA | NA | TRBJ2-1 | TRBV18 | TGTGCCAGCTCACCACAAGGCTACAATGAGCAGTTCTTC | CASSPQGYNEQFF
NA | TRBD1 | TRBJ1-5 | TRBV28 | TGTGCCAGCAGCTACCAGGGACAGGGGCCAAGCAATCAGCCCCAGCATTTT | CASSYQGQGPSNQPQHF
NA | NA | TRBJ2-5 | TRBV4-3 | TGCGCCAGCAGCCAAGATTTAGATGGAAACCGCGGGGAGACCCAGTACTTC | CASSQDLDGNRGETQYF
NA | TRBD1 | TRBJ2-3 | TRBV27 | TGTGCCAGCAGTTTCGGACAGGGAAGGGCAGATACGCAGTATTTT | CASSFGQGRADTQYF
NA | NA | TRBJ1-2 | TRBV23-1 | TGCGCCAGCAGTCAACCGTCACTTGGCTACACCTTC | CASSQPSLGYTF
NA | NA | TRBJ1-2 | TRBV29-1 | TGCAGCGCCCCTTCAGGGGCAGGTGGCTACACCTTC | CSAPSGAGGYTF
NA | TRBD1 | TRBJ2-1 | TRBV5-1 | TGCGCCAGCAGCAGATTAGCAGGGGGCCTGTCCAATGAGCAGTTCTTC | CASSRLAGGLSNEQFF
NA | TRBD1 | TRBJ2-5 | TRBV29-1 | TGCAGCGTTAAGGGACAGACGGTGGAGACCCAGTACTTC | CSVKGQTVETQYF
NA | NA | TRBJ1-1 | TRBV7-9 | TGTGCCAGCAGCGGGTCACATCGGGAGGCTCGAGACACTGAAGCTTTCTTT | CASSGSHREARDTEAFF
NA | NA | TRBJ1-1 | TRBV10-3 | TGTGCCATCAGTGAGACCCTGCCGGGGACCAGGAGCGCTGAAGCTTTCTTT | CAISETLPGTRSAEAFF
NA | NA | TRBJ2-7 | TRBV29-1 | TGCAGCGTTGCCTCAGGGGCGAGGTCCTACGAGCAGTACTTC | CSVASGARSYEQYF